These 15 T cell receptor beta chains came from one sample sequenced in a study of blood T cell repertoires in COVID-19. Generated by immunoSEQ multiplex PCR, the TCRdb table keeps only in-frame clones and is missing some. Counted here are about 88,000 clones, approximately 90% occurring once; the ten biggest clones make up 2.9%. What was sequenced was peripheral blood. All receptors derive from a woman aged 80 or over with acute or convalescent COVID-19.

The chain has TRBV5-1 and TRBJ2-1; 8 bases align to TRBD2. Germline CDR1 SGHRS, CDR2 YFSETQ. The V gene end was trimmed by 5 bases and the J gene end by 2 bases; junction bases not matched to a gene: 3. The CDR3 sequence is 14 residues long. As DNA, the CDR3 is TGCGCCAGCAGGAGTAGCGGGACCTACAATGAGCAGTTCTTC. This encodes CASRSSGTYNEQFF.

The rearrangement joins TRBV18 to TRBJ1-1; no reliable D call. From germline, CDR1 is KGHSH and CDR2 LQKENI. V was trimmed by 6 bases and J by 0 bases, leaving 14 bases between them. This CDR3 contains 15 residues. The CDR3 bases are TGTGCCAGCTCGTCGAAGAGTGATTTGAACACTGAAGCTTTCTTT. Translation gives CASSSKSDLNTEAFF.

The rearrangement uses TRBV5-1 and TRBJ1-1, with D possibly matching TRBD1 (5 bases). From germline, CDR1 is SGHRS and CDR2 YFSETQ. This CDR3 contains 15 residues. Trimming shortened V by 0 bases and J by 7 bases, and 16 bases separated the two germline ends. The CDR3 reads CASSLEPGLAFEAFF. CDR3 bases: TGCGCCAGCAGCTTGGAACCAGGGTTGGCGTTTGAAGCTTTCTTT. Variable domain in full (rest from reference TRBV5-1 and TRBJ1-1): KAGVTQTPRYLIKTRGQQVTLSCSPISGHRSVSWYQQTPGQGLQFLFEYFSETQRNKGNFPGRFSGRQFSNSRSEMNVSTLELGDSALYLCASSLEPGLAFEAFFGQGTRLTVV.

This clone occurred a few times. The rearrangement joins TRBV28 to TRBJ2-1; possible D gene TRBD1, 7 bases. The CDR3 is 16 residues long. Trimming removed 6 bases at V and 4 bases at J, with 19 bases between. The V gene's germline CDR1 is MDHEN and CDR2 SYDVKM. Here the CDR3 DNA reads TGTGCCAGCAGCCCAGGCGGGACAGCCCATTACAATGAGCAGTTCTTC. This encodes CASSPGGTAHYNEQFF.

The chain is built from TRBV12-5 and TRBJ1-1; unclear D gene. The ends were cut back, 0 bases at V and 1 base at J, with 12 bases in the middle. The length of the CDR3 is 16 residues. Germline V gene sequence: CDR1 LGHNT, CDR2 FRNRAP. As DNA, the CDR3 is TGTGCTAGTGGTTTGGTACAGCTCGCCCGGAACACTGAAGCTTTCTTT. This gives the protein CASGLVQLARNTEAFF. The whole variable domain, remainder taken from reference TRBV12-5 and TRBJ1-1, is DARVTQTPRHKVTEMGQEVTMRCQPILGHNTVFWYRQTMMQGLELLAYFRNRAPLDDSGMPKDRFSAEMPDATLATLKIQPSEPRDSAVYFCASGLVQLARNTEAFFGQGTRLTVV.

The rearrangement uses TRBV27 and TRBJ1-4; 9 bases match TRBD1. CDR1 is MNHEY and CDR2 is SMNVEV in the germline V gene (reference sequence). With V trimmed by 1 base and J by 8 bases, 20 bases remained unmatched. This CDR3 has 20 residues. The CDR3 sequence: CASSLWAPGQGGSYFEKLFF. Written as DNA, the CDR3 is TGTGCCAGCAGTTTATGGGCCCCGGGACAGGGAGGCTCCTACTTCGAAAAACTGTTTTTT.

As DNA, the CDR3 is TGTGCCAGCTGTCGGGAACCCCAAGAGACCCAGTACTTC. Translation: CASCREPQETQYF. This chain joins TRBV2 and TRBJ2-5, with D perhaps matching TRBD2 (5 bases). CDR1 SNHLY and CDR2 FYNNEI come from the germline V gene. V lost 8 bases, J lost 1 base, and 11 bases lay in between. This CDR3 is built from 13 residues.

The chain employs TRBV7-2 and TRBJ1-5; no clear D. Looked up from germline, CDR1 is SGHTA and CDR2 is FQGNSA. The CDR3 sequence is 15 residues long. V was clipped by 1 base and J by 0 bases, with 7 bases between them. CDR3 nucleotide sequence: TGTGCCAGCAGCTTAGGGCAGAATAGCAATCAGCCCCAGCATTTT. Amino acid sequence: CASSLGQNSNQPQHF.

CDR3 loop: CASSMRQGTGETQYF. CDR3 in DNA: TGTGCCAGCAGCATGAGACAGGGAACCGGGGAGACCCAGTACTTC. The gene calls are TRBV9 and TRBJ2-5; 7 nucleotides line up with TRBD1. Germline V lookup: CDR1 SGDLS, CDR2 YYNGEE. This CDR3 contains 15 residues. The V segment lost 4 bases and the J segment 5 bases; nucleotides outside the gene matches: 11.

The chain employs TRBV7-9 and TRBJ1-3; no clear D. The CDR3 has 15 amino acids. V shed 0 bases and J shed 0 bases, with 6 bases lying between them. Germline V lookup: CDR1 SEHNR, CDR2 FQNEAQ (reference sequence). The CDR3 protein is CASSLARVSGNTIYF. The CDR3, as DNA: TGTGCCAGCAGCTTAGCGAGGGTCTCTGGAAACACCATATATTTT.

The chain joins TRBV6-5 to TRBJ2-7; TRBD2 is a possible D gene (7 bases). V lost 2 bases, J lost 0 bases, and 8 bases lay in between. Germline CDR1 reads MNHEY; CDR2 reads SVGAGI. CDR3 length equals 14 residues. Here the CDR3 reads CASSYRGGSYEQYF. The CDR3 DNA follows: TGTGCCAGCAGTTACAGGGGGGGCTCCTACGAGCAGTACTTC.

This chain links TRBV6-2 or TRBV6-3 with TRBJ2-1; 13 positions agree with TRBD2. From germline, CDR1 is MNHEY and CDR2 SVGEGT. The CDR3 is made up of 17 amino acids. V shed 5 bases and J 7 bases; nucleotides not matched to a gene: 11. The CDR3 protein is CASSKPTGLAGANEQFF. The CDR3 DNA is TGTGCCAGCAGTAAACCAACTGGACTAGCGGGAGCAAATGAGCAGTTCTTC.

The V and J genes are TRBV18 and TRBJ1-2; D uncertain. The length of the CDR3 is 15 residues. CDR1 is KGHSH and CDR2 is LQKENI in the germline V gene. Between the trimmed V and J ends, which lost 1 base and 8 bases, there was a span of 17 bases. Here the CDR3 DNA reads TGTGCCAGCTCACCACTGGATAGCGCCACGGCCGGCTACACCTTC. Translation: CASSPLDSATAGYTF.

The chain couples TRBV20-1 to TRBJ2-7; a possible D gene is TRBD2 (6 bases). Trimming cost V 7 bases and J 3 bases, with 10 bases left between them. This CDR3 spans 11 amino acids. Looked up from germline, CDR1 is DFQATT and CDR2 is SNEGSKA (reference sequence). CDR3 amino acids: CSGGLIYEQYF. For the CDR3, the DNA is TGCAGTGGGGGACTCATCTACGAGCAGTACTTC.

This clone was detected only a few times. The CDR3 nucleotides are TGTGCCGCCCGGGACAGCGAGCCGAACACTGAAGCTTTCTTT. Translation: CAARDSEPNTEAFF. This chain connects TRBV10-3 to TRBJ1-1; 7 bases agree with TRBD1. This CDR3 spans 14 amino acids. The junction had 10 bases not matched to a gene; V was cut back by 11 bases and J by 1 base. Germline V CDR1 and CDR2: ENHRY, SYGVKD.